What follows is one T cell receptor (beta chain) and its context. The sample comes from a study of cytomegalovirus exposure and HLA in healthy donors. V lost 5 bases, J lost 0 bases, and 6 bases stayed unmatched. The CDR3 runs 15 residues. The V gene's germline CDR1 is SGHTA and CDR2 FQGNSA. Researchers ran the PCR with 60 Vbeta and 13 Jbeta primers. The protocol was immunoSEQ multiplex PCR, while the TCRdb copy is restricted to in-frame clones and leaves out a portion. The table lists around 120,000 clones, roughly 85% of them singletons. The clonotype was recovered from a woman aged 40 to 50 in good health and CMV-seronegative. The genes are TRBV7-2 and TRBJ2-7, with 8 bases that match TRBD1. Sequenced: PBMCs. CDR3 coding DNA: TGTGCCAGCAGCCCGGACAGGGCAGTCTCCTACGAGCAGTACTTC. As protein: CASSPDRAVSYEQYF.